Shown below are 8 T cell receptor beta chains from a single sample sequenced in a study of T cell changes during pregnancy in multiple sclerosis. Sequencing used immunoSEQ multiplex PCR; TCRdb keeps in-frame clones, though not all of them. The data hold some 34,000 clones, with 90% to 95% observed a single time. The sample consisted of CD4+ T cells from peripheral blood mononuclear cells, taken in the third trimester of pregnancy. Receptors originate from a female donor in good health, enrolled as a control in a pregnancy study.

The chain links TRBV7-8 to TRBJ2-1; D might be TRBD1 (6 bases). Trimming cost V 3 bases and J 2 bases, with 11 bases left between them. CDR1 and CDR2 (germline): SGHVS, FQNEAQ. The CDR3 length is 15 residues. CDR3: CASSFRTVTYNEQFF. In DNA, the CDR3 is TGTGCCAGCAGCTTCCGGACAGTGACCTACAATGAGCAGTTCTTC. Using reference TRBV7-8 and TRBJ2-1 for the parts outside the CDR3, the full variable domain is GAGVSQSPRYKVAKRGQDVALRCDPISGHVSLFWYQQALGQGPEFLTYFQNEAQLDKSGLPSDRFFAERPEGSVSTLKIQRTQQEDSAVYLCASSFRTVTYNEQFFGPGTRLTVL.

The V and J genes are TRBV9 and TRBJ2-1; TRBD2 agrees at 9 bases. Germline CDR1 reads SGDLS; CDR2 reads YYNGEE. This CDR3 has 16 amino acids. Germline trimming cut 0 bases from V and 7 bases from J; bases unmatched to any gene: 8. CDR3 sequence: CASSVATAGGQNEQFF. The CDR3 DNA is TGTGCCAGCAGCGTAGCTACGGCGGGGGGGCAAAATGAGCAGTTCTTC.

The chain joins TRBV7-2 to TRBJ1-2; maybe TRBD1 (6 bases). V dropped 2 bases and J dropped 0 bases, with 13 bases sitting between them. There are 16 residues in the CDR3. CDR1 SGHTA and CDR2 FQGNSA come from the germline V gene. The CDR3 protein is CASSLTGTTPNYGYTF. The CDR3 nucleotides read TGTGCCAGCAGCTTAACCGGGACAACTCCTAACTATGGCTACACCTTC.

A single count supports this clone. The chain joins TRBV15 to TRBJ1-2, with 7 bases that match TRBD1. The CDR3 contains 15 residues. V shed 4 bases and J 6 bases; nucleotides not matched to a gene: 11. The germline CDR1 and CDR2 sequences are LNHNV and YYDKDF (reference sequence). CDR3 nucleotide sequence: TGTGCCACCAGCAAATACAGGGGTGGAGTTGATGGCTACACCTTC. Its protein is CATSKYRGGVDGYTF.

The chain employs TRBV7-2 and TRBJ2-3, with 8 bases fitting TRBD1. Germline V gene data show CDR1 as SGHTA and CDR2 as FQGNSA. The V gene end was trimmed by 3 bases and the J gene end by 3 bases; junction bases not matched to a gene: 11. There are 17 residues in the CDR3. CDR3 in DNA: TGTGCCAGCAGCTTTTTCAGGGGGCCGGGATATACAGATACGCAGTATTTT. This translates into CASSFFRGPGYTDTQYF.

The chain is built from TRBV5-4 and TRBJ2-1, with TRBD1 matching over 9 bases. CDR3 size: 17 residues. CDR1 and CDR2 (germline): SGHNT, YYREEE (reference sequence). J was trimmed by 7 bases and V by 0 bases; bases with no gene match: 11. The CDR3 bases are TGTGCCAGCAGCTTGGCTGCGGACAGGGGAGGTAGGAATGAGCAGTTCTTC. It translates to CASSLAADRGGRNEQFF. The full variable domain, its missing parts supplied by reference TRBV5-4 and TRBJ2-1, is ETGVTQSPTHLIKTRGQQVTLRCSSQSGHNTVSWYQQALGQGPQFIFQYYREEENGRGNFPPRFSGLQFPNYSSELNVNALELDDSALYLCASSLAADRGGRNEQFFGPGTRLTVL.

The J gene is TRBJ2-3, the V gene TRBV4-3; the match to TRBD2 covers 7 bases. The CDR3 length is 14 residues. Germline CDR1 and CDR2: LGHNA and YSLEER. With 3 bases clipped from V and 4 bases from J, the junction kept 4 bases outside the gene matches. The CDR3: CASSQSTSADTQYF. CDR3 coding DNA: TGCGCCAGCAGCCAGTCAACTAGCGCAGATACGCAGTATTTT.

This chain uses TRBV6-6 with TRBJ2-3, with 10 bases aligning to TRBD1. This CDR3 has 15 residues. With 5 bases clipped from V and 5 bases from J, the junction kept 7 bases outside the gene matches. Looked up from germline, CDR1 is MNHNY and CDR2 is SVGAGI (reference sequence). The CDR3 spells CASSLRDRGGDTQYF. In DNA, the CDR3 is TGTGCCAGCAGTCTCCGGGACAGGGGAGGAGATACGCAGTATTTT.